This T cell receptor beta chain was captured by sequencing in a study of T-cell memory formation after mild COVID-19 (TCRdb year 2021). With respect to the entire study: TCR sequence clusters from the two donors were found to be largely donor specific. T-cell clones expanding and contracting after mild COVID-19 in two donors were tracked by longitudinal TCRalpha and TCRbeta repertoire sequencing. Two young, previously healthy adult volunteers, one female and one male, were included in the cohort. What the research found in general, with its limitations: Only a couple of mild cases were covered in the study, and larger cohorts including severe cases with pre-infection samples were considered necessary. Contracting CD4+ clones were found mainly in CM and EM memory subsets, while CD8+ clones were enriched in EMRA. Whether the second-wave clones peaking on day 37 were SARS-CoV-2 specific was not confirmed. Some responding clones were found in pre-infection memory, which suggests that pre-existing cross-reactive memory T cells took part in the SARS-CoV-2 response. Balanced CD4/CD8 phenotypes were observed for clones contracting from day 15 to 85, whereas a bias towards CD4+ was observed for a second wave of clones expanding from day 15 to 37.

Ficoll-Paque density gradient centrifugation was used to isolate PBMCs. Sequencing relied on an Illumina NovaSeq 6000. Using 5'RACE with constant-segment primers, TCRalpha and TCRbeta cDNA libraries were constructed, with sample barcodes and unique molecular identifiers added in the process. RNA was extracted from every sample with Trizol reagent. Library amplification was performed in two PCR steps, and a second sample barcode and Illumina TruSeq adapters were introduced in the second step. Sequencing of the libraries was done on an Illumina NovaSeq, producing 2 x 150 bp paired-end reads. Per the authors' processing: Demultiplexing of reads and collapsing into UMI-guided consensus sequences were performed with migec v1.2.7. Using mixcr v2.1.11, UMI consensuses were aligned to TRA and TRB V and J templates and then assembled into clonotypes. Clonotypes were classified as expanded or contracted when called significant by both edgeR and NoisET, with noise models trained on biological replicates. edgeR calls used a false discovery rate-adjusted p below 0.01 and a log2 fold-change threshold of 1. As an exploratory analysis of dynamics, max-normalized trajectories of the 1000 most abundant clonotypes were examined with PCA combined with hierarchical clustering. Separately sequenced CD4+ and CD8+ repertoires were used to assign the CD4 or CD8 phenotype of responding clones. The public reads were quality trimmed at Q25 with fastp and then assembled into clones with MiXCR by TCRdb, keeping productive beta chains. CDR3 protein duplicates are merged, each entry listing the most common genes and DNA. TCRdb's processing, not the study's, gives the V and J calls here. The sample has roughly 190,000 distinct CDR3 sequences on record, around 16% of them singletons. Together, the top ten hold about 2.4% of the sample.

The CDR3 contains 14 residues, cysteine and phenylalanine counted. The only DNA kept is the CDR3, 42 bases in frame from the first base. The germline V gene gives CDR1 as SGHVT and CDR2 as SQSDAQ. V is shortened by 1 base, J by 3 bases, and the region joining them spans 7 bases. This clonotype has more than one count but fewer than ten. No antigen is known for it. No quality values exist for individual bases; no much larger clone is one base distant. The receptor's source is an adult woman who had mild COVID-19 (a few samples of this study predate the infection). The sample titles of this study are shuffled in the database, so cell type and time point are left out; the donor was told from shared clones. Sequences were obtained from PBMCs or a T cell subset sorted from them (not recorded which). In this chain, TRBV7-4 is recombined with TRBJ2-1, with the D assignment possibly TRBD1 or TRBD2, given 5 matching bases for each. Read as DNA, the sequence is TGTGCCAGCAGCTTAGTTGGGGGCTACAATGAGCAGTTCTTC. Translated, this gives CASSLVGGYNEQFF.